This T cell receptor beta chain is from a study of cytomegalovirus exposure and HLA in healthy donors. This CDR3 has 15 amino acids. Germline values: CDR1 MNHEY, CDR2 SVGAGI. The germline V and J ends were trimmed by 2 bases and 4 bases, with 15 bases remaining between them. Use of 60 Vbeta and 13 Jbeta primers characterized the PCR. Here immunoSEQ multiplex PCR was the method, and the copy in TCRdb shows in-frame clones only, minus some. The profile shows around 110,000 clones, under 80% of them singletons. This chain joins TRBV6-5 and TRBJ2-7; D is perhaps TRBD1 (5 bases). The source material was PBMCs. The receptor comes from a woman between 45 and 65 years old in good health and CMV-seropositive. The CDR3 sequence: CASSYRDTGLYEQYF. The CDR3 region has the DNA TGTGCCAGCAGTTACAGGGATACAGGATTATACGAGCAGTACTTC.